This TCR beta chain was recovered during a study of Ad26.COV2.S vaccination and SARS-CoV-2 variants. Across the whole study: Dosing was one shot or two shots 56 days apart. Study-level results: Vaccinees reportedly had broad spike-specific CD8+ and CD4+ T cell responses.

Produced via immunoSEQ multiplex PCR; TCRdb's table is partial and in-frame only. This sample has about 680,000 clones; roughly 90% occur once, and the top ten carry about 1.5%. Of note for this clone: Its cognate antigen is unknown.

The treatment: roughly 18 received Ad26.COV2.S at low or high dose, single or two shots; about 5 received placebo; per-sample allocation not given. Sampling happened 63 days after the first vaccine or placebo injection. The source is a person aged 18-60 years who received the Ad26.COV2.S COVID-19 vaccine or a placebo. The input for sequencing was peripheral blood, taken in a trial of Ad26.COV2.S vaccine versus placebo.

CDR3 DNA: TGCAGCGTTGGGGGAAACAGGGACTCTGGAAACACCATATATTTT. This sequence encodes CSVGGNRDSGNTIYF. The V gene is TRBV29-1, the J gene TRBJ1-3; TRBD1 might be the D (6 bases). Germline CDR1 and CDR2: SQVTM and ANQGSEA. CDR3 length: 15 amino acids. The germline V and J ends were trimmed by 4 bases and 0 bases, with 13 bases remaining between them.